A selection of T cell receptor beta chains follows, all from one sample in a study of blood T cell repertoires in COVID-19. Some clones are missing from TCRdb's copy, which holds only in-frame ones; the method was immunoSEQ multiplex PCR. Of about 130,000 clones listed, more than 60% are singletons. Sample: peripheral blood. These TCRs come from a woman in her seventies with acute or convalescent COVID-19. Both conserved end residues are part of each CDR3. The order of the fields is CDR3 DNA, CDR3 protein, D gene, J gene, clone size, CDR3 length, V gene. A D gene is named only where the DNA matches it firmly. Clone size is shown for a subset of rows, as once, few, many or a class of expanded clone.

CDR3 DNA: TGTGCCAGTAGTATAGATCGAGGGTTCCAGCCCCAGCATTTT
CDR3 protein: CASSIDRGFQPQHF
D gene: -
J gene: TRBJ1-5
clone size: once
CDR3 length: 14
V gene: TRBV19

CDR3 DNA: TGTGCCAGCAGTTACTCGACGGGGGGAGTTGGCTACACCTTC
CDR3 protein: CASSYSTGGVGYTF
D gene: -
J gene: TRBJ1-2
clone size: -
CDR3 length: 14
V gene: TRBV6-5

CDR3 DNA: TGTGCCAGCAGCCAAGATGACTTTGGGACAGATACGCAGTATTTT
CDR3 protein: CASSQDDFGTDTQYF
D gene: -
J gene: TRBJ2-3
clone size: many
CDR3 length: 15
V gene: TRBV3-1/TRBV3-2

CDR3 DNA: TGTGCCAGCAAACGACTAGCGGGTTCCACAGATACGCAGTATTTT
CDR3 protein: CASKRLAGSTDTQYF
D gene: TRBD2
J gene: TRBJ2-3
clone size: -
CDR3 length: 15
V gene: TRBV6-5

CDR3 DNA: TGTGCCATCAGTGACCTAAACAGGGGATCGAATGCCGGGGAGCTGTTTTTT
CDR3 protein: CAISDLNRGSNAGELFF
D gene: TRBD1
J gene: TRBJ2-2
clone size: once
CDR3 length: 17
V gene: TRBV10-3

CDR3 DNA: TGTGCCAGCAGTTTCATCCAGGGGGCCGGGAACACTGAAGCTTTCTTT
CDR3 protein: CASSFIQGAGNTEAFF
D gene: TRBD1
J gene: TRBJ1-1
clone size: -
CDR3 length: 16
V gene: TRBV28

CDR3 DNA: TGTGCCGGAAGGGACAGCTCACCAGAAAAACTGTTTTTT
CDR3 protein: CAGRDSSPEKLFF
D gene: TRBD1
J gene: TRBJ1-4
clone size: few
CDR3 length: 13
V gene: TRBV30

CDR3 DNA: TGTGCCAGCAGCCTAGGGACAGGGGACTTCCGTTATGAGCAGTACTTC
CDR3 protein: CASSLGTGDFRYEQYF
D gene: TRBD1
J gene: TRBJ2-7
clone size: -
CDR3 length: 16
V gene: TRBV7-9

CDR3 DNA: TGTGCCACCAGCCGCAGAACAGGGGTCAATGAGCAGTTCTTC
CDR3 protein: CATSRRTGVNEQFF
D gene: TRBD1
J gene: TRBJ2-1
clone size: once
CDR3 length: 14
V gene: TRBV15

CDR3 DNA: TGTGCCAGCAGCTTAGTTGGTGTAGACTACGAGCAGTACTTC
CDR3 protein: CASSLVGVDYEQYF
D gene: -
J gene: TRBJ2-7
clone size: few
CDR3 length: 14
V gene: TRBV7-9

CDR3 DNA: TGTGCCAGCAGTGGTGAGGCTAGCGGGAGATCAAAAAGGGACCGGGAGCTGTTTTTT
CDR3 protein: CASSGEASGRSKRDRELFF
D gene: TRBD2
J gene: TRBJ2-2
clone size: -
CDR3 length: 19
V gene: TRBV6-1

CDR3 DNA: TGTGCCAGCAGGGGCGGGACCGCGCGTGCGGGCTACACCTTC
CDR3 protein: CASRGGTARAGYTF
D gene: -
J gene: TRBJ1-2
clone size: few
CDR3 length: 14
V gene: TRBV14

CDR3 DNA: TGTGCCAGCAGCTCCTCGAGGCGAGATACAGATACGCAGTATTTT
CDR3 protein: CASSSSRRDTDTQYF
D gene: -
J gene: TRBJ2-3
clone size: -
CDR3 length: 15
V gene: TRBV5-5

CDR3 DNA: TGTGCCAGTCAAAGCGACTCGCTGGATACGCAGTATTTT
CDR3 protein: CASQSDSLDTQYF
D gene: -
J gene: TRBJ2-3
clone size: -
CDR3 length: 13
V gene: TRBV19

CDR3 DNA: TGTGCCAGCAGCTCGGGACAGGCCCAAGATACGCAGTATTTT
CDR3 protein: CASSSGQAQDTQYF
D gene: TRBD1
J gene: TRBJ2-3
clone size: -
CDR3 length: 14
V gene: TRBV7-3

CDR3 DNA: TGTGCCAGCAGCAAAAGACAGGGGCTGAATCAGCCCCAGCATTTT
CDR3 protein: CASSKRQGLNQPQHF
D gene: -
J gene: TRBJ1-5
clone size: -
CDR3 length: 15
V gene: TRBV21-1

CDR3 DNA: TGTGCCAGCAGCCAAGATTCTGCGAGCGGGACAGATACGCAGTATTTT
CDR3 protein: CASSQDSASGTDTQYF
D gene: -
J gene: TRBJ2-3
clone size: few
CDR3 length: 16
V gene: TRBV3-1/TRBV3-2

CDR3 DNA: TGTGCCAGCAGTGAACTAGCGGAGACCGGGGAGCTGTTTTTT
CDR3 protein: CASSELAETGELFF
D gene: TRBD2
J gene: TRBJ2-2
clone size: -
CDR3 length: 14
V gene: TRBV2

CDR3 DNA: TGTGCCACCAGCAGGACAGGGGGCACCTATGGCTACACCTTC
CDR3 protein: CATSRTGGTYGYTF
D gene: TRBD1
J gene: TRBJ1-2
clone size: -
CDR3 length: 14
V gene: TRBV15

CDR3 DNA: TGCAGCGCGCACAGGGGAGACGGATACGAGCAGTACTTC
CDR3 protein: CSAHRGDGYEQYF
D gene: TRBD1
J gene: TRBJ2-7
clone size: -
CDR3 length: 13
V gene: TRBV29-1

CDR3 DNA: TGTGCCTGGACCACGACAGGCTTCCAAGAGACCCAGTACTTC
CDR3 protein: CAWTTTGFQETQYF
D gene: -
J gene: TRBJ2-5
clone size: -
CDR3 length: 14
V gene: TRBV30

CDR3 DNA: TGTGCCAGCACCCCCGGGACAATGAACACTGAAGCTTTCTTT
CDR3 protein: CASTPGTMNTEAFF
D gene: -
J gene: TRBJ1-1
clone size: -
CDR3 length: 14
V gene: TRBV28

CDR3 DNA: TGTGCCAGCAGTTTTAGCGGACAGGGAAACTATGAGCAGTTCTTC
CDR3 protein: CASSFSGQGNYEQFF
D gene: TRBD1
J gene: TRBJ2-1
clone size: few
CDR3 length: 15
V gene: TRBV27

CDR3 DNA: TGTGCCAGTAGTCGGGAGACAGGGGCGACCGGGGAGCTGTTTTTT
CDR3 protein: CASSRETGATGELFF
D gene: TRBD1
J gene: TRBJ2-2
clone size: few
CDR3 length: 15
V gene: TRBV19

CDR3 DNA: TGTGCCCGAACAGCGGGAGTAGATACGCAGTATTTT
CDR3 protein: CARTAGVDTQYF
D gene: TRBD2
J gene: TRBJ2-3
clone size: -
CDR3 length: 12
V gene: TRBV2

CDR3 DNA: TGTGCCAGCAGTGAAGGGGACATTAACACTGAAGCTTTCTTT
CDR3 protein: CASSEGDINTEAFF
D gene: -
J gene: TRBJ1-1
clone size: few
CDR3 length: 14
V gene: TRBV6-1

CDR3 DNA: TGTGCCAGCAGCCGACAGGGTTTTGAGACCCAGTACTTC
CDR3 protein: CASSRQGFETQYF
D gene: TRBD1
J gene: TRBJ2-5
clone size: -
CDR3 length: 13
V gene: TRBV7-2

CDR3 DNA: TGTGCCAGCAGCAAAAAGGGGACTGAGAACACCGGGGAGCTGTTTTTT
CDR3 protein: CASSKKGTENTGELFF
D gene: -
J gene: TRBJ2-2
clone size: -
CDR3 length: 16
V gene: TRBV21-1

CDR3 DNA: TGTGCCAGCAGACAACTACAGGGCCAGAATCAGCCCCAGCATTTT
CDR3 protein: CASRQLQGQNQPQHF
D gene: -
J gene: TRBJ1-5
clone size: -
CDR3 length: 15
V gene: TRBV6-5

CDR3 DNA: TGTGCCAGCAGCTTAGAACTAGCTAGCACAGATACGCAGTATTTT
CDR3 protein: CASSLELASTDTQYF
D gene: -
J gene: TRBJ2-3
clone size: -
CDR3 length: 15
V gene: TRBV7-8

CDR3 DNA: TGTGCCAGCTCACAACAAGGCGGAGAGACCCAGTACTTC
CDR3 protein: CASSQQGGETQYF
D gene: -
J gene: TRBJ2-5
clone size: -
CDR3 length: 13
V gene: TRBV18

CDR3 DNA: TGTGCCAGCTCACCGTCTGGCGGGGCGGAGACCCAGTACTTC
CDR3 protein: CASSPSGGAETQYF
D gene: -
J gene: TRBJ2-5
clone size: -
CDR3 length: 14
V gene: TRBV18

CDR3 DNA: TGTGCCAGCAGGGGGGAAGGGACAGCTAACTATGGCTACACCTTC
CDR3 protein: CASRGEGTANYGYTF
D gene: TRBD1
J gene: TRBJ1-2
clone size: -
CDR3 length: 15
V gene: TRBV6-6